The rows below give T cell receptor beta chains drawn from one sample of a study of blood T cell repertoires in COVID-19. Using immunoSEQ multiplex PCR, the repertoire was profiled, and TCRdb retains in-frame clones only, with some absent. The repertoire includes approximately 210,000 clones, over 75% of them detected once, and roughly 5% sits in the top ten. What was sequenced was peripheral blood. These receptors were taken from a woman aged 40 to 50 with acute or convalescent COVID-19. CDR3s include the opening cysteine and the closing phenylalanine or tryptophan. A D gene is named only where the DNA matches it firmly. A clone size is listed for some rows: how often the clone was seen (once, few, many), or a class if it is expanded.

size	V	J	D	CDR3	DNA
-	TRBV2	TRBJ1-2	-	CASSGQVGYGYTF	TGTGCCAGCAGTGGTCAGGTGGGCTATGGCTACACCTTC
-	TRBV3-1/TRBV3-2	TRBJ1-1	-	CASSQDFRRGAFF	TGTGCCAGCAGCCAAGATTTCCGGAGGGGAGCTTTCTTT
-	TRBV7-9	TRBJ1-1	-	CAIPGSLGNTEAFF	TGTGCCATCCCCGGGAGCCTGGGGAACACTGAAGCTTTCTTT
once	TRBV7-2	TRBJ1-2	TRBD1	CASSLASGGKNYGYTF	TGTGCCAGCAGCTTAGCCTCAGGGGGAAAGAACTATGGCTACACCTTC
-	TRBV19	TRBJ1-2	-	CASRSADYYGYTF	TGTGCCAGTAGGTCCGCAGACTACTATGGCTACACCTTC
-	TRBV14	TRBJ1-1	-	CASSQVARRTEAFF	TGTGCCAGCAGCCAAGTAGCTCGGAGGACTGAAGCTTTCTTT
-	TRBV23-1	TRBJ1-1	-	CASSGVEQGEAFF	TGCGCCAGCAGTGGGGTCGAACAGGGTGAAGCTTTCTTT
-	TRBV6-1	TRBJ1-2	-	CASSEVQTTYGYTF	TGTGCCAGCAGTGAAGTACAGACTACCTATGGCTACACCTTC
-	TRBV5-1	TRBJ1-1	TRBD1	CASTKDRGPTEAFF	TGCGCCAGCACCAAAGACAGGGGGCCTACTGAAGCTTTCTTT
-	TRBV4-2	TRBJ1-4	TRBD1	CASSQDLDRSEKLFF	TGTGCCAGCAGCCAAGATCTGGACAGGAGTGAAAAACTGTTTTTT